The 16 T cell receptor beta chains listed next were all sequenced from one sample in a study of human T cells and chemical hapten exposure. Sample time point: patch test 1, 2 weeks after DPC sensitization. The treatment denotes: therapeutic diphenylcyclopropenone sensitization with weekly scalp DPC. Each CDR3 protein is one row after TCRdb ran MiXCR on the RACE reads. Found here are 350,000 or so distinct CDR3 sequences, 6% to 8.5% of them singletons; the top ten hold less than 10%. This specimen consisted of whole blood, obtained in connection with sensitization to the hapten diphenylcyclopropenone (DPC). These receptors were taken from a woman between 18 and 29 years old with alopecia areata. Some clones in this sample may be carry-over from other donors' samples.

This clonotype was seen a handful of times. The chain links TRBV20-1 to TRBJ1-1; tentative D call: TRBD1 (5 bases). The V gene's germline CDR1 is DFQATT and CDR2 SNEGSKA (reference sequence). The CDR3 is 15 amino acids. Trimming removed 5 bases from V and 0 bases from J, with 16 bases in between. The CDR3 nucleotides are TGCAGTGCTCTTGCTACTGGACAAATGAACACTGAAGCTTTCTTT. It yields the protein CSALATGQMNTEAFF.

This clonotype was recorded at least ten times. V usage is TRBV9 and J usage is TRBJ2-7; tentatively, D is TRBD2 (6 bases). The CDR3 contains 16 residues. In germline, CDR1 is SGDLS, CDR2 YYNGEE. V lost 0 bases, J lost 2 bases, and 15 bases lay in between. The CDR3 nucleotides read TGTGCCAGCAGCGTAGCTAGGGAGGTGGGAGCCTACGAGCAGTACTTC. It yields the protein CASSVAREVGAYEQYF.

This clonotype was observed at least ten times. The V gene is TRBV6-1, the J gene TRBJ1-5; possible D gene TRBD1, 5 bases. CDR1 and CDR2 (germline): MNHNS, SASEGT. The CDR3 loop spans 16 amino acids. Trimming shortened V by 4 bases and J by 3 bases, and 16 bases separated the two germline ends. The CDR3 DNA sequence: TGTGCCAGCAGTGGTCTCACGACAGCGCCCAATCAGCCCCAGCATTTT. It translates to CASSGLTTAPNQPQHF.

This clonotype turned up a few times. The J gene is TRBJ2-1, the V gene TRBV2, with a tentative D call TRBD2 (6 bases). Germline loops: CDR1 SNHLY, CDR2 FYNNEI. Trimming removed 3 bases from V and 3 bases from J, with 12 bases in between. The CDR3 has 15 residues. CDR3 residues: CASSDGRSLYNEQFF. The CDR3 DNA reads as TGTGCCAGCAGTGATGGGAGGAGCCTCTACAATGAGCAGTTCTTC.

This clonotype came up many times. The chain has TRBV29-1 and TRBJ2-3; no reliable D call. The V gene lost 0 bases and the J gene lost 6 bases, with 10 bases spanning the gap. The CDR3 consists of 13 residues. In germline, CDR1 is SQVTM, CDR2 ANQGSEA. CDR3 in DNA: TGCAGCGTTGAAGAAACTCTCCGGGATACGCAGTATTTT. Translating it yields CSVEETLRDTQYF.

This clonotype was observed a few times. V and J are TRBV11-1 and TRBJ2-2, with 8 positions matching TRBD1. The germline CDR1 and CDR2 sequences are SGHAT and FQDESV (reference sequence). The CDR3 has 16 residues. J gave up 4 bases and V 0 bases, and 4 bases lay outside the gene matches. This CDR3 reads CASSLAITGGTGELFF. The CDR3 DNA sequence: TGTGCCAGCAGCTTAGCCATTACAGGGGGCACCGGGGAGCTGTTTTTT.

The chain employs TRBV5-1 and TRBJ1-1; D is unclear. The V and J ends lost 2 bases and 1 base respectively, with 6 bases between them. Germline loops: CDR1 SGHRS, CDR2 YFSETQ. The CDR3 consists of 13 residues. For the CDR3, the DNA is TGCGCCAGCAGCTTTAAGGAGAACACTGAAGCTTTCTTT. Amino acid sequence: CASSFKENTEAFF.

In this sample, this clonotype turned up many times. This sequence joins TRBV7-2 and TRBJ2-3; no reliable D call. Trimming left V 5 bases short and J 5 bases short, with 11 bases between. This CDR3 is built from 13 residues. CDR1 and CDR2 (germline): SGHTA, FQGNSA. CDR3 region: CASSPSRRDTQYF. The CDR3 region has the DNA TGTGCCAGCAGCCCTTCGAGACGAGATACGCAGTATTTT.

The chain has TRBV28 and TRBJ2-7; the match to TRBD1 covers 8 bases. V lost 9 bases to trimming and J lost 7 bases; unmatched junction nucleotides: 17. The length of the CDR3 is 15 residues. Germline CDR1 is MDHEN and CDR2 is SYDVKM. This CDR3 is CASTSQGAPNEEQYF. The CDR3 coding sequence is TGTGCCAGTACCTCCCAGGGGGCCCCCAATGAAGAGCAGTACTTC.

The chain joins TRBV20-1 to TRBJ2-7; D is possibly TRBD1 (7 bases). The length of the CDR3 is 12 residues. V lost 3 bases to trimming and J lost 7 bases, with 13 bases between them. CDR1 DFQATT and CDR2 SNEGSKA come from the germline V gene (reference sequence). CDR3 region: CSASRQGGEQYF. In nucleotides, the CDR3 is TGCAGTGCTAGCCGGCAGGGGGGTGAGCAGTACTTC.

This clonotype has only a few counts. The CDR3 protein is CASSPAAGGTGELFF. The CDR3 DNA follows: TGTGCCAGCAGCCCCGCCGCGGGGGGCACCGGGGAGCTGTTTTTT. The chain is built from TRBV3-1 and TRBJ2-2; 8 nucleotides agree with TRBD2. The V and J ends lost 4 bases and 4 bases, in that order; junction bases with no gene match: 5. Germline assignment: CDR1 LGHDT and CDR2 YNNKEL (reference sequence). This CDR3 is 15 amino acids long.

This clonotype was recorded at least ten times. The chain joins TRBV18 to TRBJ1-5; 7 bases are shared with TRBD1. Germline CDR1 and CDR2: KGHSH and LQKENI. This CDR3 spans 14 amino acids. Losses at the gene ends were 3 bases for V and 11 bases for J; bases not matched to a gene: 10. The CDR3 sequence is CASSPEQQGSAQHF. The CDR3 nucleotides are TGTGCCAGCTCACCGGAACAACAGGGGTCAGCCCAGCATTTT.

This clonotype has more than one count but fewer than ten. The J gene is TRBJ2-7, the V gene TRBV5-1; 7 bases are shared with TRBD1. The CDR3 covers 16 residues. Trimming took 4 bases from V and 2 from J; bases not matched to a gene: 12. CDR1 and CDR2 from the germline V gene are SGHRS and YFSETQ. The CDR3 is CASSPGPGQKTYEQYF. The CDR3 nucleotides are TGCGCCAGCAGCCCGGGACCGGGACAGAAAACCTACGAGCAGTACTTC.

The gene calls are TRBV15 and TRBJ2-7; no reliable D call. Deletions cut 3 bases from V and 4 bases from J, with 13 bases between. CDR3 length equals 14 residues. The germline V gene encodes CDR1 LNHNV and CDR2 YYDKDF (reference sequence). The CDR3 is CATSSGPGPYEQYF. CDR3 sequence (DNA): TGTGCCACCAGCAGCGGTCCCGGCCCGTACGAGCAGTACTTC. The variable domain in full, completed from reference TRBV15 and TRBJ2-7, reads DAMVIQNPRYQVTQFGKPVTLSCSQTLNHNVMYWYQQKSSQAPKLLFHYYDKDFNNEADTPDNFQSRRPNTSFCFLDIRSPGLGDTAMYLCATSSGPGPYEQYFGPGTRLTVT.

In this sample, this clonotype turned up many times. The rearrangement uses TRBV6-5 and TRBJ2-1; a weak D match, TRBD2 (7 bases). The CDR3 sequence is 13 residues long. The germline V gene encodes CDR1 MNHEY and CDR2 SVGAGI. The V and J ends lost 5 bases and 12 bases respectively, with 17 bases between them. CDR3 coding DNA: TGTGCCAGCAGTCGATCTAGCGGAGGGGGGCAGTTCTTC. This translates into CASSRSSGGGQFF.

V and J are TRBV7-9 and TRBJ1-4, with 7 bases fitting TRBD1. J lost 6 bases, V lost 3 bases, and 7 bases had no gene match. The germline V gene has CDR1 SEHNR and CDR2 FQNEAQ (reference sequence). The CDR3 extends over 15 amino acids. The CDR3 DNA follows: TGTGCCAGCAGCTTTCTTGGCAGGGGGGATGAAAAACTGTTTTTT. The encoded protein is CASSFLGRGDEKLFF.